These 5 T cell receptor beta chains share one sample of origin, sequenced in a study of T cells in Graves' hyperthyroidism and ophthalmopathy. TCR beta CDR3 regions were amplified from RNA. The HTBI primer set was used in a first-round RT-PCR of the TCR CDR3. TCRdb passed the multiplex PCR reads through MiXCR, listing each CDR3 protein once. The data contain hundreds of thousands of distinct CDR3 sequences, roughly 15% of them singletons. Source material: blood. Receptors originate from a woman between 45 and 60 years old with Graves' ophthalmopathy.

Many counts were recorded for this clonotype. J is TRBJ2-1 and V is TRBV11-2; possible D gene TRBD1, 6 bases. This CDR3 comprises 13 residues. Looked up from germline, CDR1 is SGHAT and CDR2 is FQNNGV. The germline V and J ends were trimmed by 3 bases and 5 bases, with 8 bases remaining between them. CDR3 nucleotide sequence: TGTGCCAGCAGCTTCGAGGGGGACAATGAGCAGTTCTTC. Protein product: CASSFEGDNEQFF.

This clonotype was detected many times. The V call is TRBV2, the J call TRBJ2-3; 11 nucleotides line up with TRBD2. V trimming: 6 bases; J trimming: 13 bases; junction bases outside the gene matches: 12. Looked up from germline, CDR1 is SNHLY and CDR2 is FYNNEI. This CDR3 region has 14 residues. CDR3 coding DNA: TGTGCCAGCAGGGGACCCGTGACTAGCGGGAAGGAGTATTTT. Amino acid sequence: CASRGPVTSGKEYF.

This clonotype was recorded at least ten times. V is TRBV9 and J is TRBJ2-1; a possible D gene is TRBD2 (6 bases). V lost 3 bases and J 7 bases, leaving 20 bases between the germline ends. Looked up from germline, CDR1 is SGDLS and CDR2 is YYNGEE. This CDR3 has 16 residues. The CDR3 DNA follows: TGTGCCAGCAGCGAGCCCCCGTCCGGGCGGGGAAATGAGCAGTTCTTC. Protein sequence: CASSEPPSGRGNEQFF.

This clonotype has a handful of counts. The chain combines TRBV14 with TRBJ2-3, with unresolved D. CDR3 length: 15 amino acids. V was clipped by 2 bases and J by 0 bases, with 9 bases between them. Germline V CDR1 and CDR2: SGHDN, FVKESK. CDR3 in amino acids: CASSQPGLSTDTQYF. In DNA form, the CDR3 reads TGTGCCAGCAGCCAACCGGGCCTAAGCACAGATACGCAGTATTTT.

This clonotype showed up just once. Here the CDR3 reads CASSLLAGGIHRELFF. For the CDR3, the DNA is TGCGCCAGCAGCTTGTTGGCGGGAGGTATCCACCGGGAGCTGTTTTTT. The chain carries TRBV5-1 and TRBJ2-2, with 8 bases aligning to TRBD2. Trimming removed 1 base from V and 9 bases from J; junction bases left unmatched: 11. From germline, CDR1 is SGHRS and CDR2 YFSETQ. There are 16 residues in the CDR3.